The present T cell receptor beta chain was sequenced within a study of T cell repertoires in cytomegalovirus infection. Study context: Signatures in public TCR beta sequences pointed to both CMV infection and matching HLA type.

TCRdb re-called the reads through MiXCR, storing one row per CDR3 protein. The sample carries more than 400,000 distinct CDR3 sequences, about 25% recorded once. Overall study results and limits: HLA-C-restricted, CMV-specific TCR beta clonotypes were dominant ex vivo. Cumulative public TCR beta family frequency identified CMV carriers with the relevant HLA.

Notes on this clonotype: Its antigen is not known.

The CDR3 extends over 14 amino acids. V was shortened by 0 bases and J by 4 bases, with 9 bases between the two germline ends. Germline loops: CDR1 LGHNT, CDR2 FRNRAP. The TCR originated in a human donor in good health (CMV status not recorded). Some clones in this sample may be carry-over from other donors' samples. Sequenced material: PBMCs. The chain links TRBV12-5 to TRBJ1-1; D remains ambiguous. Written as DNA, the CDR3 is TGTGCTAGTGGTTTGGTACCCCCCGGCACTGAAGCTTTCTTT. It translates to CASGLVPPGTEAFF.